This T cell receptor beta chain was sequenced for a study of T cell changes during pregnancy in multiple sclerosis. Assay used: immunoSEQ multiplex PCR; TCRdb lists only in-frame clones, some missing. Among roughly 24,000 clones listed, more than 85% were seen once. This TCR was sampled from a female donor in good health, enrolled as a control in a pregnancy study. Source: CD4+ T cells from peripheral blood mononuclear cells, taken in the second trimester of pregnancy.

In nucleotides, the CDR3 is TGTGCCAGCAGCTTCAACTCTGGGGCCAACGTCCTGACTTTC. Its protein product is CASSFNSGANVLTF. The J gene is TRBJ2-6, the V gene TRBV11-2, with D unclear. V lost 3 bases and J lost 0, with 3 bases in between. CDR1 and CDR2 (germline): SGHAT, FQNNGV. This CDR3 is built from 14 residues.